The clone carrying this T cell receptor (beta chain) was observed at least ten times. Different DNA sequences within this sample yield the same CDR3. The sample is drawn from a study of shared clonotypes between healthy human individuals. The assay was carried out at the deep level. This table comes from immunoSEQ multiplex PCR, and its TCRdb copy is limited to in-frame clones, with some not included. Of about 500,000 clones detected, 77% appear once; the ten largest clones hold about 12%. Unsorted samples used some 90 million PBMCs for genomic DNA. V lost 3 bases to trimming and J lost 6 bases, with 16 bases between them. The CDR3 extends over 15 amino acids. Germline assignment: CDR1 SGHTA and CDR2 FQGNSA.

The receptor comes from a woman in her 40s in good health. Some clones in this sample may be carry-over from other donors' samples. Sequenced sample: PBMCs. The chain employs TRBV7-2 and TRBJ2-3; D not certain. CDR3 in DNA: TGTGCCAGCAGCTTGAGTCGCGTGGGCCCCGATACGCAGTATTTT. The encoded protein is CASSLSRVGPDTQYF. The full variable domain, its missing parts supplied by reference TRBV7-2 and TRBJ2-3, is GAGVSQSPSNKVTEKGKDVELRCDPISGHTALYWYRQSLGQGLEFLIYFQGNSAPDKSGLPSDRFSAERTGGSVSTLTIQRTQQEDSAVYLCASSLSRVGPDTQYFGPGTRLTVL.